Reported below is one TCR beta chain. Its antigen is not yet known. The record has no base qualities; no much larger clone is one base away. The cohort was made up of roughly 670 healthy bone marrow donors. At the time of sampling, all cohort members were nominally healthy, though unrecorded immune exposures were likely present. The donor was CMV seronegative and belonged to the group of more than 300 seronegative cohort members. A peripheral blood sample was collected from each donor, and TCR beta sequencing was performed on peripheral blood mononuclear cells. The Qiagen DNeasy Blood Extraction Kit was used to extract genomic DNA from the blood cell samples. The data were taken from a study of cytomegalovirus exposure and HLA in healthy donors (dated by TCRdb to the late 2010s). General notes on the study: According to an earlier analysis of 587 of the donors, about 190 million T cells yielded 90 million to 130 million unique TCR beta sequences and less than 300 Gb of sequence data. Approximately 330 gigabases of sequencing data and around 80 million unique TCR sequences made up an early release that covered approximately 620 HLA-typed donors. Of the roughly 400 genotyped donors, 65% to 90% were placed in the genetic ancestry cluster associated with self-reported Caucasian donors. The study aimed to test whether cataloging public T cell receptors could reveal signatures of past pathogen exposure. The T cell repertoires of 550 to 850 subjects were profiled by immunosequencing and related to cytomegalovirus serostatus. Besides the first cohort of roughly 640 subjects, a separate validation cohort made up of 120 or so different subjects was used. To predict cytomegalovirus infection status, the study brought together high-throughput TCR immunosequencing, statistical association of individual TCRs with disease status, and machine learning. In a later analysis, previously published TCR beta repertoires from several hundred donors were re-analyzed and high-resolution HLA genotyping was added so that TCR occurrence patterns could be studied. The later analysis used no new phenotypic data to find candidate immune exposures, relying instead on TCR beta sequences and their occurrence across donors. In an earlier analysis of roughly 580 of the donors, high-throughput TCR beta sequencing was used to judge whether each TCR beta V gene segment behaved as functional or pseudogenic. Donor age, sex, ethnicity and CMV serostatus were collected together with the repertoire data. Genome-wide SNP genotypes for about 60% of the roughly 670 donors were used in a later genetic analysis, which treated that subset as a discovery cohort. All discovery cohort repertoires had been generated on a single sequencing platform. HLA typing covered class I and class II loci at four-digit resolution. Typing coverage differed by locus: A, B, C, DRB1 and DQB1 were typed in about 620-640 donors, DQA1 in roughly 510, DPA1 in roughly 590, and DPB1 in 472. Several DR-DQ haplotypes were handled as single units for association and clustering, since linkage in the cohort was strong. Among 350 to 400 genotyped donors of the cohort, an average of about 240,000 unique TCR beta nucleotide sequences were sequenced per donor, around a sixth of them non-productive. Study-level results and caveats: In this cohort, only TCR beta chains were sequenced, and detectable features were limited by the absence of alpha or paired-chain data. It was suggested by the authors that the approach could potentially be generalized to other disease states and immunological phenotypes. A cluster of highly shared sequence variants was judged likely to be a technical artifact of the sequencing pipeline. According to a later analysis, TCR association rates differed among HLA loci, with DRB1 alleles showing the most associated TCRs and HLA-C alleles showing the fewest. In an earlier analysis of fewer than 750 of the donors, most TCR beta V segments were observed in productive rearrangements about 90% or about 30% of the time, broadly matching IMGT annotations. According to a later analysis, parvovirus B19, influenza, CMV and Epstein-Barr virus appeared linked to several top co-occurrence clusters. The study listed approximately 160 TCR beta chains as associated with cytomegalovirus. A later analysis associated around 16,000 TCR beta sequences with specific HLA alleles at a false discovery rate of 0.05. Compared with equally common non-associated chains, HLA-associated TCR beta chains in a later analysis were more clonally expanded and had lower generation probabilities. Because some donors lacked HLA typing at each locus, the association tests relied only on the typed subset. In vitro tests confirmed that a few of the cytomegalovirus-associated TCR beta chains recognize cytomegalovirus antigens. Most CMV-associated TCR beta chains appeared to be HLA-restricted in a later analysis, and the HLA associations seemed to be driven largely by CMV exposure. In both the original and validation cohorts, the classifier was reported to diagnose cytomegalovirus status with high specificity and sensitivity. When HLA alleles, especially DR and DQ, strongly co-occurred, TCR associations were difficult to assign to individual alleles. The only immune exposure information available for the cohort was CMV serostatus. V-gene and J-gene trimming of TCR beta chains was associated with a missense DCLRE1C variant in a later genetic analysis, and the association was replicated in an independent cohort. A further reported finding was that TCR beta sequences accurately predicted the HLA-A and HLA-B alleles for most subjects in the first cohort. Roughly uniform sequencing depth across donors was assumed in presence/absence analyses, although this assumption may not hold. Correlated functional status among segregating V segments might reflect linkage disequilibrium, but an unknown experimental factor could not be ruled out. Most TCR sequences were seen in very few donors, while some public TCRs were found in many individuals. Because the 87-base-pair reads could not distinguish some IMGT-functional V segments, including TRBV6-2 and TRBV6-3, those segments were excluded. Compared with the approximately 600-donor mean, donors in an Asian-associated ancestry cluster had fewer N-insertions in productive TCRs, according to a later genetic analysis. Seventeen rarely observed V segments, including chromosome 9 orphons, were excluded from the earlier analysis of some 590 of the donors because counts were too low.

V loses 8 bases, J loses 1 base, and the germline ends lie 16 bases apart. CDR1 and CDR2 were assigned from the germline V gene as MDHEN and SYDVKM. The CDR3 contains 15 residues, cysteine and phenylalanine counted. This entry keeps only the CDR3 DNA: 45 bases, framed from base 1. Libraries were made using the immunoSEQ multiplex PCR assay. For the multiplex PCR, a mixture combining 60 forward primers for TCR Vbeta segments and 13 reverse primers for TCR Jbeta segments was used. The CDR3 region of rearranged TCR beta genes was amplified from genomic DNA by a multiplex PCR assay. The amplified TCR beta libraries were sequenced on the Illumina HiSeq System as 87-base-pair reads. In the original analysis: In a later analysis, tens of millions of unique TCR beta chains were counted across the 500 to 850 repertoires, and around 10 million of these chains were shared by at least two donors. A nearest-neighbor algorithm error-corrected the raw reads and collapsed the reads into unique sequences, merging closely related sequences to remove PCR and sequencing errors. To assign V, D and J gene segments, CDR3 sequences were aligned to IMGT reference sequences. For a sequence to be retained, a match of at least six nucleotides to both a V gene segment and a J gene segment was required. Rearrangements were called productive when the CDR3 lacked stop codons and stayed in frame with V and J; all others were non-productive. CDR3 was defined by IMGT convention, running from the second conserved V-encoded cysteine to the conserved J-encoded phenylalanine. Sequences without an unambiguous match to a single V gene segment were excluded from the earlier analysis of 450 to 650 of the donors. An earlier analysis of a few hundred of the donors classified V segments as functional when productive rearrangements were above 56.7% and as segregating when the standard deviation between donors was above 5%. A statistical classification framework was built for diagnosing cytomegalovirus status from the catalog of TCR beta chain sequences. In a later analysis, V and J genes were assigned by comparing TCR nucleotide sequences against IMGT/GENE-DB human TR gene sequences. A later analysis assigned CDR3 sequences and most-parsimonious VDJ recombination scenarios with the TCRdist pipeline. In a later analysis, each TCR beta chain was defined by its CDR3 amino acid sequence together with its V-gene family, and reads without a unique V-gene family were excluded. As a way to deal with suspected cross-contamination and a sequencing artifact, a later analysis dropped 640 or so nucleotide sequences that were highly shared and had low generation probability. In a later analysis, a clonal expansion index was calculated for each public chain from normalized within-repertoire ranks of inferred template counts. In a later analysis, generation probabilities were computed using a VDJ recombination model fitted to out-of-frame rearrangements, and the results were checked against IGoR. A later analysis scored TCR-TCR, TCR-HLA and TCR-CMV co-occurrence with hypergeometric tests, applying a repertoire-size bias correction to TCR pairs. In a later analysis, false discovery rates were estimated by permuting HLA or CMV assignments 20 times. In a later analysis, co-occurring TCRs were grouped with DBSCAN, and TCRdist sequence similarity was added when clustering was performed within HLA-allele-positive subsets. Co-occurrence clustering excluded repertoires with fewer than 30,000 or more than 120,000 public chains, plus five with anomalous nucleotide sharing. TCRdb took over this immuneACCESS table, retaining in-frame rearrangements with V and J assigned. Such tables are incomplete; in checked studies, under half of the missing clones stem from an unresolved V gene, and the remainder is unexplained. V and J calls and clone size are those listed in that table; D and trimming were worked out from the DNA. For this sample there are some 130,000 clones; more than 75% appear just once. 2.5% to 3.5% of the sample comes from the top ten.

Sequenced input: PBMCs. This chain is built from TRBV28 and TRBJ2-3; tentative D gene TRBD2, with 6 bases matching. This receptor was identified in a female donor in good health and CMV-seronegative. CDR3 sequence: CASRPAGGGTDTQYF. The nucleotides read TGTGCCAGCCGCCCGGCGGGCGGGGGCACAGATACGCAGTATTTT.